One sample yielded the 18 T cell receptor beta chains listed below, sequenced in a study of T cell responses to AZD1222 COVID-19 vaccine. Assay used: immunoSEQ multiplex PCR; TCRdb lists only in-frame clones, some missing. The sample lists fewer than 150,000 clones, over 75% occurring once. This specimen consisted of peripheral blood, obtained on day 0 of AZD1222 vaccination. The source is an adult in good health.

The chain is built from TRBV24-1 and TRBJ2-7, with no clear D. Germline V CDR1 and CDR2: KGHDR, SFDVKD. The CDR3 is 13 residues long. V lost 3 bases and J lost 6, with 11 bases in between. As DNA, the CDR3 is TGTGCCACCAGTGATCCCATTGCGTCCGAGCAGTACTTC. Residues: CATSDPIASEQYF.

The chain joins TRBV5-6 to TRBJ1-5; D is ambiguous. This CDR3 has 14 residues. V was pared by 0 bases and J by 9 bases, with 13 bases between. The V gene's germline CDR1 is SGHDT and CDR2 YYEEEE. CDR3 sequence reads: CASSLAVSSRPQHF. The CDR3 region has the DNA TGTGCCAGCAGCTTGGCTGTCAGCTCGCGGCCCCAGCATTTT.

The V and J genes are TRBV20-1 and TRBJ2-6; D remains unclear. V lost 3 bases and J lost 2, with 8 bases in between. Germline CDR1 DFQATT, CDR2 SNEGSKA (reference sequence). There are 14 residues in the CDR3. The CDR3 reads CSASRSPGANVLTF. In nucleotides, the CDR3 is TGCAGTGCTAGTCGATCCCCTGGGGCCAACGTCCTGACTTTC.

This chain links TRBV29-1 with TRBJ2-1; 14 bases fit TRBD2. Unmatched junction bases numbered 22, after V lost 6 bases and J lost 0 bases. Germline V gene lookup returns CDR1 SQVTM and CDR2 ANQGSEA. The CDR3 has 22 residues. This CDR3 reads CSVRKKKAYGTSGGSSYNEQFF. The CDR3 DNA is TGCAGCGTCCGCAAGAAAAAAGCGTACGGGACTAGCGGGGGCAGCTCCTACAATGAGCAGTTCTTC.

The CDR3 spells CASSSWGSGTGELFF. CDR3 nucleotide sequence: TGTGCCAGCAGCTCCTGGGGCTCGGGCACCGGGGAGCTGTTTTTT. The chain has TRBV11-2 and TRBJ2-2, with D possibly TRBD1 on 5 matching bases. The length of the CDR3 is 15 residues. V gave up 4 bases and J gave up 4 bases, with 13 bases separating them. The germline gives CDR1 SGHAT, CDR2 FQNNGV.

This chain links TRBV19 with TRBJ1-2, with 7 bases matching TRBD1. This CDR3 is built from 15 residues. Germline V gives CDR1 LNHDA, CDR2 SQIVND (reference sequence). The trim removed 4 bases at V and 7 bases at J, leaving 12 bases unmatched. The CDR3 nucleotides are TGTGCCAGTAGTAACAGCATGGCAGGGGGAATTGGCTACACCTTC. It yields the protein CASSNSMAGGIGYTF.

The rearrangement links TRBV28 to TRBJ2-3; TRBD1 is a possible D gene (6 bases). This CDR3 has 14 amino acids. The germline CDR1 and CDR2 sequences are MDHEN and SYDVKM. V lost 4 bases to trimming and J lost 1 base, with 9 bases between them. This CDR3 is CASSSAGGTDTQYF. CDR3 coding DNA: TGTGCCAGCAGTTCGGCAGGGGGCACAGATACGCAGTATTTT. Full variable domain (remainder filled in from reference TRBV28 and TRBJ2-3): DVKVTQSSRYLVKRTGEKVFLECVQDMDHENMFWYRQDPGLGLRLIYFSYDVKMKEKGDIPEGYSVSREKKERFSLILESASTNQTSMYLCASSSAGGTDTQYFGPGTRLTVL.

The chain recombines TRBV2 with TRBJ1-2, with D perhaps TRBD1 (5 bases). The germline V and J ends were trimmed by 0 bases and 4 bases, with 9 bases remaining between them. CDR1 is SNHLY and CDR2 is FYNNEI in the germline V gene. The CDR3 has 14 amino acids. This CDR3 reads CASSEAGGSYGYTF. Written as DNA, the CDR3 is TGTGCCAGCAGTGAAGCGGGGGGGAGCTATGGCTACACCTTC.

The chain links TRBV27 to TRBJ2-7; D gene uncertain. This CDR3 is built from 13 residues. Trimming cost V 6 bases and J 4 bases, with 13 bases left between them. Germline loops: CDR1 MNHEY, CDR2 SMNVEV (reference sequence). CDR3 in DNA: TGTGCCAGCAGCTTCTCACCTTGGTACGAGCAGTACTTC. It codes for CASSFSPWYEQYF.

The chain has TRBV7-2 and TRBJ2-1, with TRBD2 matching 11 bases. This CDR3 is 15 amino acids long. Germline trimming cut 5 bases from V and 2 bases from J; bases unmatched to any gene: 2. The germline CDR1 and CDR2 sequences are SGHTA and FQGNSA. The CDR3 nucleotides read TGTGCCAGCAGCACGACTAGCGGGACCTACAATGAGCAGTTCTTC. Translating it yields CASSTTSGTYNEQFF. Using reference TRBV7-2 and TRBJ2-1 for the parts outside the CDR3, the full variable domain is GAGVSQSPSNKVTEKGKDVELRCDPISGHTALYWYRQSLGQGLEFLIYFQGNSAPDKSGLPSDRFSAERTGGSVSTLTIQRTQQEDSAVYLCASSTTSGTYNEQFFGPGTRLTVL.

The CDR3 loop reads CASSLASQGHRETQYF. Here the CDR3 DNA reads TGCGCCAGCAGCTTGGCCTCCCAGGGGCACCGGGAGACCCAGTACTTC. The genes are TRBV5-1 and TRBJ2-5; D is possibly TRBD1 (6 bases). Germline values: CDR1 SGHRS, CDR2 YFSETQ. This CDR3 comprises 16 residues. V shed 0 bases and J shed 5 bases, with 17 bases lying between them.

This CDR3 is CASSGVGGGGYTIYF. The CDR3 DNA follows: TGTGCCAGCAGTGGCGTCGGGGGAGGGGGATACACCATATATTTT. The chain couples TRBV28 to TRBJ1-3; tentative D call: TRBD1 (6 bases). There are 15 residues in the CDR3. Per the germline V gene, CDR1 is MDHEN and CDR2 is SYDVKM. V was clipped by 5 bases and J by 8 bases, with 19 bases between them.

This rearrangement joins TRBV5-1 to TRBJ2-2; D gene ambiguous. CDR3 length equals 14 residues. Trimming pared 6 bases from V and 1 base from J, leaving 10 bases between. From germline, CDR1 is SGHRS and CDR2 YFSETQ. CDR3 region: CASTATGNTGELFF. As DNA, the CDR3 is TGCGCCAGCACAGCAACGGGGAACACCGGGGAGCTGTTTTTT.

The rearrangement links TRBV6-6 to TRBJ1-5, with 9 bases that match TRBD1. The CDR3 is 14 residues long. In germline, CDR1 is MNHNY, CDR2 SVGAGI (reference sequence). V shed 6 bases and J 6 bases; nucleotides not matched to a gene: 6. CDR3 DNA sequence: TGTGCCAGCAGGACAGGGGGTGTCGGTCAGCCCCAGCATTTT. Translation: CASRTGGVGQPQHF.

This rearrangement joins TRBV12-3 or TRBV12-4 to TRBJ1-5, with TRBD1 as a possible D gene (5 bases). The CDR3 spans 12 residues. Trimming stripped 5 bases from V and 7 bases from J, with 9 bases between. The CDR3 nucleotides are TGTGCCAGCAGTGGGGACGGACAGCCCCAGCATTTT. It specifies CASSGDGQPQHF.

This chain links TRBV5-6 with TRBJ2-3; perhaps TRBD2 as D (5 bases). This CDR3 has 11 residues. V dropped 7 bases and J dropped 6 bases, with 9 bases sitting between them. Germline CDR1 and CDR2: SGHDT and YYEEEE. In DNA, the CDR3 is TGTGCCAGCGGGAGAGGGGATACGCAGTATTTT. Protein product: CASGRGDTQYF. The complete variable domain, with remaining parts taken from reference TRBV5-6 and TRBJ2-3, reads DAGVTQSPTHLIKTRGQQVTLRCSPKSGHDTVSWYQQALGQGPQFIFQYYEEEERQRGNFPDRFSGHQFPNYSSELNVNALLLGDSALYLCASGRGDTQYFGPGTRLTVL.

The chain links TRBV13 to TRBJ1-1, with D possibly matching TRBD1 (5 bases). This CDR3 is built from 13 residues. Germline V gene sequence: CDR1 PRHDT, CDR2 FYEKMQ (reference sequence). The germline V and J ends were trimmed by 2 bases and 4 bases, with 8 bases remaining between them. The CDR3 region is CASSLRGGTEAFF. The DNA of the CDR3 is TGTGCCAGCAGCTTACGGGGGGGCACTGAAGCTTTCTTT. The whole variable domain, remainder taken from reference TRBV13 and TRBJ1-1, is AAGVIQSPRHLIKEKRETATLKCYPIPRHDTVYWYQQGPGQDPQFLISFYEKMQSDKGSIPDRFSAQQFSDYHSELNMSSLELGDSALYFCASSLRGGTEAFFGQGTRLTVV.

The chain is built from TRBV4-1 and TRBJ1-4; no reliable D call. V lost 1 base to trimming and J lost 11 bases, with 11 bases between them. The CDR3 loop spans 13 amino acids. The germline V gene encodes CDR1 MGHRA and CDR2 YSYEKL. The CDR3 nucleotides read TGCGCCAGCAGCCAAGGGCGAACAGCCAAACTGTTTTTT. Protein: CASSQGRTAKLFF.